This T cell receptor (beta chain) was profiled in a study of blood T cell repertoires in COVID-19. Overall study context: PBMCs, B-cell-depleted T cells, or T cells were the source of the cDNA or gDNA that made up the material.

Per the original methods: By means of reference gene primer amplification, nucleated cell counts were estimated. Clones were read by immunoSEQ multiplex PCR, and TCRdb kept only the in-frame ones, dropping some. D and trimming come from the DNA, and the V and J calls and clone size come from that table. The sample yields about 130,000 clones, roughly 84% seen once. The CDR3 sequence is 14 residues long. With V trimmed by 3 bases and J by 3 bases, 3 bases remained unmatched. Per the germline V gene, CDR1 is GTSNPN and CDR2 is SVGIG (reference sequence). Sequencing input: peripheral blood. The chain is built from TRBV30 and TRBJ1-2, with 11 bases identical to TRBD1. The source is a human donor in a cohort sampled during active COVID-19. CDR3 sequence: CAWRDRGPDYGYTF. The CDR3 nucleotides are TGTGCCTGGAGGGACAGGGGGCCAGACTATGGCTACACCTTC. The full variable domain, its missing parts supplied by reference TRBV30 and TRBJ1-2, is SQTIHQWPATLVQPVGSPLSLECTVEGTSNPNLYWYRQAAGRGLQLLFYSVGIGQISSEVPQNLSASRPQDRQFILSSKKLLLSDSGFYLCAWRDRGPDYGYTFGSGTRLTVV.